This entry describes one T cell receptor (beta chain). Its antigen is still unknown. These data are taken from a study of T cells after yellow fever vaccination. Study overall: The fractions with low cell numbers were processed using SMART-Seq v4 Ultra Low Input.

Study-wide results and caveats: A limited proportion of clonotypes was detected within both the CD4 and CD8 compartments. Repertoires obtained by FACS sorting could include abundant clonotypes that entered as contaminants from the bulk population.

TCRdb passed the 5' RACE reads through MiXCR, listing each CDR3 protein once. The sample includes just under 600,000 distinct CDR3 sequences, roughly 12% of them seen just once. This CDR3 has 16 amino acids. V lost 3 bases, J lost 10 bases, and 22 bases lay in between. Germline V gives CDR1 LNHNV, CDR2 YYDKDF (reference sequence). The receptor's source is a man aged 25-45 years who received the YFV17D yellow fever vaccine. Sequencing used PBMCs, obtained on the day of the yellow fever booster vaccination. The rearrangement joins TRBV15 to TRBJ2-1; D possibly corresponds to TRBD2 (6 bases). CDR3 loop: CATSSRTGTVIGEQFF. CDR3 in DNA: TGTGCCACCAGCAGCCGTACCGGGACTGTCATCGGGGAGCAGTTCTTC.